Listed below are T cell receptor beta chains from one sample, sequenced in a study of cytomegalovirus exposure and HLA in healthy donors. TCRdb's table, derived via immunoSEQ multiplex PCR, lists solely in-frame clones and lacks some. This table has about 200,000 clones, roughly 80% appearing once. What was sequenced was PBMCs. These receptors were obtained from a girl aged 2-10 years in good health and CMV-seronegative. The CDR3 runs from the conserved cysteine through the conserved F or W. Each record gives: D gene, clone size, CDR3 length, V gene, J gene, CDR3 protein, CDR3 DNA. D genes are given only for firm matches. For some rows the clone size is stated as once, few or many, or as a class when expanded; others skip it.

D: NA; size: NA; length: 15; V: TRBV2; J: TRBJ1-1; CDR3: CASIRGPSGNTEAFF; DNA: TGTGCCAGCATCCGGGGTCCCTCGGGGAACACTGAAGCTTTCTTT
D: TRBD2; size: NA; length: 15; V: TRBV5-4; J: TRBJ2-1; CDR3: CATSRPGGPSGEQFF; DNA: TGTGCCACCAGTCGACCGGGAGGGCCCTCGGGGGAGCAGTTCTTC
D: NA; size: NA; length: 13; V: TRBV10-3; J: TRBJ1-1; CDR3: CAASTDPRGEAFF; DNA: TGTGCCGCTTCGACAGACCCGCGGGGTGAAGCTTTCTTT
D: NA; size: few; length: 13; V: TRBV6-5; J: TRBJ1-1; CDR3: CASSYGGAAEAFF; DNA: TGTGCCAGCAGTTACGGGGGGGCCGCTGAAGCTTTCTTT
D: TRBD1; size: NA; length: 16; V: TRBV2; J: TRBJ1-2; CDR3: CASSERGTGRNYGYTF; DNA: TGTGCCAGCAGTGAAAGGGGGACAGGGAGGAACTATGGCTACACCTTC
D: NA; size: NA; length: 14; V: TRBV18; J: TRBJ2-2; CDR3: CASSPGGGTGELFF; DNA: TGTGCCAGCTCACCAGGCGGCGGCACCGGGGAGCTGTTTTTT
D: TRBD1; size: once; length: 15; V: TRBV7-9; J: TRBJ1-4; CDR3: CSSSSRQGGSEKLFF; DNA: TGTTCCAGCAGCTCAAGACAGGGAGGCAGTGAAAAACTGTTTTTT
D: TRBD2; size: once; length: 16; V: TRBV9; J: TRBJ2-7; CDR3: CASSAGTSALSYEQYF; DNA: TGTGCCAGCAGCGCAGGGACTAGCGCCCTCTCCTACGAGCAGTACTTC
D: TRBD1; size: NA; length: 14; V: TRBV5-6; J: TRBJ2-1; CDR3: CASSTGTGRDEQFF; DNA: TGTGCCAGCAGCACGGGGACAGGTAGGGATGAGCAGTTCTTC
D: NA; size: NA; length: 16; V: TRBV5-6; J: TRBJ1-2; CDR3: CASSLYFRLPESGYTF; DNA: TGTGCCAGCAGCTTGTATTTTAGACTCCCAGAGTCTGGCTACACCTTC
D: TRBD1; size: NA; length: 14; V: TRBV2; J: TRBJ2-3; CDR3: CATPGQGAADTQYF; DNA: TGTGCCACCCCGGGACAGGGGGCCGCAGATACGCAGTATTTT
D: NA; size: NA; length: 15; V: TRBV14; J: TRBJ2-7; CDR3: CASSQASRPFYEQYF; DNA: TGTGCCAGCAGCCAAGCTTCGCGGCCATTCTACGAGCAGTACTTC
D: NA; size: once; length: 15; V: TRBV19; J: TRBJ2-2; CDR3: CASSIGLMSTGELFF; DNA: TGTGCCAGTAGTATAGGATTGATGAGCACCGGGGAGCTGTTTTTT
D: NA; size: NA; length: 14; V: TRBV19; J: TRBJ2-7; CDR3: CASSSSGESYEQYF; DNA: TGTGCCAGTAGTTCTTCAGGGGAGTCCTACGAGCAGTACTTC
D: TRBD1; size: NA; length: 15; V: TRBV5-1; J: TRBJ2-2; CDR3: CASKGGQVGTGELFF; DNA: TGCGCCAGCAAGGGGGGACAGGTGGGCACCGGGGAGCTGTTTTTT
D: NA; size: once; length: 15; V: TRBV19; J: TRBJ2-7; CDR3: CASGLQGALREEQYF; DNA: TGTGCCAGCGGCCTACAGGGAGCCCTGCGTGAAGAGCAGTACTTC
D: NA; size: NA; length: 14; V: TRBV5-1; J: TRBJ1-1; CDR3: CASSLGQPNTEAFF; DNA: TGCGCCAGCAGCTTGGGACAGCCGAACACTGAAGCTTTCTTT
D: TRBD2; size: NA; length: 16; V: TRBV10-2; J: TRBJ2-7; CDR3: CASRRPVAGSSYEQYF; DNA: TGCGCCAGCAGACGACCCGTAGCGGGGAGCTCCTACGAGCAGTACTTC
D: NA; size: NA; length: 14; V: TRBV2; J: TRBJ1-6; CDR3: CASRLGQSNSPLHF; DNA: TGTGCCAGCAGGTTAGGACAAAGTAATTCACCCCTCCACTTT
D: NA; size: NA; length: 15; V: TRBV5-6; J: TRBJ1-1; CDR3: CASSTPTTLNTEAFF; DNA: TGTGCCAGCAGCACACCGACAACCTTGAACACTGAAGCTTTCTTT
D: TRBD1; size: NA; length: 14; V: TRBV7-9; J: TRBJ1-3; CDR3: CASSLQGAGNTIYF; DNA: TGTGCCAGCAGCTTACAGGGGGCTGGAAACACCATATATTTT
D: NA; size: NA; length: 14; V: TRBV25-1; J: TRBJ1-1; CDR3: CASRKGGADTEAFF; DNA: TGTGCCAGCAGGAAAGGGGGGGCGGACACTGAAGCTTTCTTT
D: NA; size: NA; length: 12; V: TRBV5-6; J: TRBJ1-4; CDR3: CASSVLNEKLFF; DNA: TGTGCCAGCAGCGTTCTTAATGAAAAACTGTTTTTT
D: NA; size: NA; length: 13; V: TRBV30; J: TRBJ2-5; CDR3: CAWSVGVGETQYF; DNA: TGTGCCTGGAGTGTCGGGGTTGGGGAGACCCAGTACTTC
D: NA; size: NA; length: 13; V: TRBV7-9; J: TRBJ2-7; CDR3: CASSFGGRDEQYF; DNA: TGTGCCAGCAGCTTCGGGGGGCGCGACGAGCAGTACTTC
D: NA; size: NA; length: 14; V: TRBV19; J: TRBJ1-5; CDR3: CASRTLGSNQPQHF; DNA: TGTGCCAGTAGGACTTTGGGTAGCAATCAGCCCCAGCATTTT